A single sample is the source of the 8 T cell receptor beta chains below, sequenced in a study of T cell repertoires in cytomegalovirus infection. One entry per CDR3 protein results from TCRdb running MiXCR on the reads. Of about 230,000 distinct CDR3 sequences in the sample, over 20% were seen once. The sequencing input was CD8+ T cells from PBMCs. The receptors shown here come from a human donor in good health (CMV status not recorded). Some clones in this sample may be carry-over from other donors' samples.

This clonotype was picked up many times. The chain uses TRBV7-2 and TRBJ2-7, with a tentative D call TRBD2 (7 bases). The CDR3 consists of 14 residues. The germline V gene has CDR1 SGHTA and CDR2 FQGNSA. The V and J ends lost 6 bases and 7 bases respectively, with 19 bases between them. The CDR3 sequence: CASSSWGGLGEQYF. The CDR3 nucleotides read TGTGCCAGCAGTTCGTGGGGGGGGCTTGGTGAGCAGTACTTC.

This clonotype appeared many times. V is TRBV7-2 and J is TRBJ1-6; TRBD1 might be the D (6 bases). CDR1 SGHTA and CDR2 FQGNSA come from the germline V gene. The V end was cut by 4 bases, the J end by 6 bases, with 13 bases between. The CDR3 covers 15 residues. CDR3 region: CASSSSRTANSPLHF. The CDR3 coding sequence is TGTGCCAGCAGCTCCAGCCGGACAGCTAATTCACCCCTCCACTTT.

The J gene is TRBJ1-4, the V gene TRBV7-6; 7 nucleotides line up with TRBD1. The CDR3 contains 15 residues. V shed 4 bases and J 4 bases; nucleotides not matched to a gene: 6. CDR1 and CDR2 (germline): SGHVS, FNYEAQ. The CDR3 coding sequence is TGTGCCAGCAGCTCCACGGGACAGTTTAATGAAAAACTGTTTTTT. It translates to CASSSTGQFNEKLFF.

This clonotype came up a few times. V and J are TRBV19 and TRBJ2-2, with 9 positions matching TRBD1. Germline CDR1 reads LNHDA; CDR2 reads SQIVND (reference sequence). This CDR3 region has 16 residues. The J segment lost 2 bases and the V segment lost 5 bases, leaving 6 bases of the junction unmatched. The CDR3 loop is CASSSRTGVNTGELFF. CDR3 DNA: TGTGCCAGTAGTTCTAGGACAGGGGTAAACACCGGGGAGCTGTTTTTT.

This clonotype was counted many times. One junction end disagrees with the germline gene, perhaps due to a read error. J is TRBJ2-1 and V is TRBV7-3, with a possible D match to TRBD2 (7 bases). The CDR3 is made up of 13 amino acids. Per the germline V gene, CDR1 is SGHTA and CDR2 is FQGTGA. CDR3 sequence reads: CASSLTGRDEQFF. In DNA, the CDR3 is TGTGCCAGCAGCCTAACAGGGAGGGATGAGCAGTTCTTC.

The CDR3 nucleotides read TGTGCCAGCAGCCCCAGTCCCGGGACTACCTCTGGGGCCAACGTCCTGACTTTC. It encodes CASSPSPGTTSGANVLTF. This rearrangement joins TRBV7-9 to TRBJ2-6; TRBD2 aligns across 7 bases. This CDR3 is 18 amino acids long. In germline, CDR1 is SEHNR, CDR2 FQNEAQ (reference sequence). V was clipped by 5 bases and J by 0 bases; unmatched bases: 10.

This clonotype came up a few times. The rearrangement joins TRBV7-8 to TRBJ2-3, with 8 bases aligning to TRBD1. Per germline, CDR1 SGHVS and CDR2 FQNEAQ. The CDR3 is 15 amino acids. Trimming removed 3 bases from V and 1 base from J; junction bases left unmatched: 3. CDR3 loop: CASSLSGQGTDTQYF. The CDR3 nucleotides are TGTGCCAGCAGCTTGTCGGGACAGGGCACAGATACGCAGTATTTT.

The genes are TRBV5-6 and TRBJ2-7, with a tentative D call TRBD1 (6 bases). With 1 base removed from V and 5 bases from J, the gap between germline ends came to 10 bases. Germline V gene lookup returns CDR1 SGHDT and CDR2 YYEEEE. CDR3 length: 13 residues. The CDR3 spells CASSLWTEDEQYF. The CDR3 DNA sequence: TGTGCCAGCAGCTTGTGGACAGAAGACGAGCAGTACTTC.